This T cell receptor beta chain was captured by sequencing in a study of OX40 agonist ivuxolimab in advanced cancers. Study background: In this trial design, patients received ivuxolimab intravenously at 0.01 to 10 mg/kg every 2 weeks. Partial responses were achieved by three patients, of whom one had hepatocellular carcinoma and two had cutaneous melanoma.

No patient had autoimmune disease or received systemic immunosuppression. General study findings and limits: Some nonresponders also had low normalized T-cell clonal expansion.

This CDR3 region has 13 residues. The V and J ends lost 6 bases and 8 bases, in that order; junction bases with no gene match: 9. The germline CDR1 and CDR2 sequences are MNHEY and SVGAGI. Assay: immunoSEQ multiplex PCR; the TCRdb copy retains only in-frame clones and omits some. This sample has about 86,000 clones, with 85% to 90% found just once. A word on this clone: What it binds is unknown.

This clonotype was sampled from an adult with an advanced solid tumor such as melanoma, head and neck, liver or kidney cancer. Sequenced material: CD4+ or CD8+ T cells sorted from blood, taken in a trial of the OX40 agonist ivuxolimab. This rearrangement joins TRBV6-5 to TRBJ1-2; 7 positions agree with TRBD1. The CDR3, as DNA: TGTGCCAGCAGACTACAGGGGATTGGAGGCTACACCTTC. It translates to CASRLQGIGGYTF.